These 29 T cell receptor beta chains originate from one sample sequenced in a study of blood T cell repertoires in COVID-19. The method was immunoSEQ multiplex PCR; TCRdb's version includes in-frame clones alone and lacks a portion of them. The table lists under 250,000 clones, about 87% of them singletons. Sequences were obtained from peripheral blood. All receptors come from a man aged 30-40 years with COVID-19, enrolled during active disease.

The chain recombines TRBV9 with TRBJ1-6, with TRBD1 matching over 8 bases. Germline loops: CDR1 SGDLS, CDR2 YYNGEE. The CDR3 totals 17 residues. J gave up 3 bases and V 3 bases, and 8 bases lay outside the gene matches. The CDR3 DNA follows: TGTGCCAGCAGCGCGGACAGGGAAGGTCGCTATAATTCACCCCTCCACTTT. It translates to CASSADREGRYNSPLHF. The full variable domain, with the rest looked up from reference TRBV9 and TRBJ1-6, is DSGVTQTPKHLITATGQRVTLRCSPRSGDLSVYWYQQSLDQGLQFLIQYYNGEERAKGNILERFSAQQFPDLHSELNLSSLELGDSALYFCASSADREGRYNSPLHFGNGTRLTVT.

This chain connects TRBV7-2 to TRBJ2-7; 10 bases map to TRBD2. Trimming at V came to 3 bases and at J to 5 bases, leaving 7 bases not matched to a gene. The germline gives CDR1 SGHTA, CDR2 FQGNSA. The CDR3 consists of 15 residues. The CDR3 loop reads CASSFRSGGADEQYF. The CDR3 DNA sequence: TGTGCCAGCAGCTTTCGGAGCGGGGGGGCCGACGAGCAGTACTTC.

This clone was observed a handful of times. This rearrangement joins TRBV27 to TRBJ1-2, with a tentative D call TRBD1 (5 bases). In germline, CDR1 is MNHEY, CDR2 SMNVEV (reference sequence). Trimming took off 2 bases at V and 5 bases at J, with 21 bases between the two ends. The CDR3 is made up of 17 amino acids. CDR3 DNA sequence: TGTGCCAGCAGTTTAAAAGTCCCTTTGGCAGGGCCATATGGCTACACCTTC. Its translation: CASSLKVPLAGPYGYTF.

The rearrangement links TRBV5-1 to TRBJ1-2, with 7 bases lining up with TRBD1. The trim removed 5 bases at V and 5 bases at J, leaving 9 bases unmatched. This CDR3 is 14 amino acids long. Germline lookup yields CDR1 SGHRS and CDR2 YFSETQ. CDR3 protein: CASRTQGQKYGYTF. In DNA, the CDR3 is TGCGCCAGCAGGACCCAGGGACAGAAGTATGGCTACACCTTC.

The chain has TRBV3-1 (or the pseudogene TRBV3-2) and TRBJ2-2, with D maybe TRBD1 (7 bases). The CDR3 contains 14 residues. V shed 3 bases and J shed 7 bases, with 12 bases lying between them. Per the germline V gene, CDR1 is LGHDT and CDR2 is YNNKEL (reference sequence). CDR3 DNA sequence: TGTGCCAGCAGCCAGCGACAGGGAGGCGGGGAGCTGTTTTTT. It yields the protein CASSQRQGGGELFF.

The rearrangement joins TRBV6-6 to TRBJ1-1, with D possibly matching TRBD1 (6 bases). From germline, CDR1 is MNHNY and CDR2 SVGAGI (reference sequence). V lost 10 bases and J lost 2, with 17 bases in between. The CDR3 runs 14 residues. The CDR3 sequence is CATSNRDTNTEAFF. The DNA of the CDR3 is TGTGCCACCTCTAACCGGGACACCAACACTGAAGCTTTCTTT.

The rearrangement joins TRBV9 to TRBJ1-2; D is perhaps TRBD1 (6 bases). Per the germline V gene, CDR1 is SGDLS and CDR2 is YYNGEE. The CDR3 spans 14 residues. V was cut by 1 base and J by 8 bases, with 15 bases left in between. CDR3 nucleotide sequence: TGTGCCAGCAGCGTACCACAGGGAATGGGAGGCTACACCTTC. It translates to CASSVPQGMGGYTF. The whole variable domain, remainder taken from reference TRBV9 and TRBJ1-2, is DSGVTQTPKHLITATGQRVTLRCSPRSGDLSVYWYQQSLDQGLQFLIQYYNGEERAKGNILERFSAQQFPDLHSELNLSSLELGDSALYFCASSVPQGMGGYTFGSGTRLTVV.

This chain connects TRBV28 to TRBJ2-1, with 9 bases identical to TRBD2. The CDR3 sequence is 15 residues long. Trimming took 2 bases from V and 9 from J; bases not matched to a gene: 8. Germline CDR1 is MDHEN and CDR2 is SYDVKM. CDR3 nucleotides: TGTGCCAGCAGTTTAAGTAGCGGGAGAGTGGCTGAGCAGTTCTTC. It encodes CASSLSSGRVAEQFF.

The gene calls are TRBV5-4 and TRBJ2-7; 7 nucleotides agree with TRBD1. Germline V gene sequence: CDR1 SGHNT, CDR2 YYREEE (reference sequence). This CDR3 is 15 amino acids long. Germline trimming cut 0 bases from V and 5 bases from J; bases unmatched to any gene: 8. Here the CDR3 reads CASSLARQGRNEQYF. CDR3 nucleotide sequence: TGTGCCAGCAGCTTGGCAAGACAGGGTAGGAACGAGCAGTACTTC. The whole variable domain, filled in from reference TRBV5-4 and TRBJ2-7, reads ETGVTQSPTHLIKTRGQQVTLRCSSQSGHNTVSWYQQALGQGPQFIFQYYREEENGRGNFPPRFSGLQFPNYSSELNVNALELDDSALYLCASSLARQGRNEQYFGPGTRLTVT.

The rearrangement links TRBV7-2 to TRBJ1-3, with TRBD1 matching 7 bases. This CDR3 has 12 amino acids. Losses at the gene ends were 3 bases for V and 11 bases for J; bases not matched to a gene: 4. CDR1 and CDR2 from the germline V gene are SGHTA and FQGNSA. The CDR3 DNA is TGTGCCAGCAGCTTTTGGACAGGACCCATATATTTT. Protein sequence: CASSFWTGPIYF.

DNA of the CDR3: TGTGCCAGCAGCTCCGGACTGGGACAGTCTGGGGCCAACGTCCTGACTTTC. Translated: CASSSGLGQSGANVLTF. This chain joins TRBV7-6 and TRBJ2-6, with 7 positions matching TRBD1. This CDR3 spans 17 amino acids. CDR1 and CDR2 (germline): SGHVS, FNYEAQ. The J segment lost 1 base and the V segment lost 4 bases, leaving 7 bases of the junction unmatched.

J is TRBJ1-1 and V is TRBV5-1; 7 bases line up with TRBD1. The CDR3 covers 16 residues. Trimming cost V 4 bases and J 6 bases; bases outside gene matches: 15. In germline, CDR1 is SGHRS, CDR2 YFSETQ. CDR3 residues: CASSLRSGTASAEAFF. The CDR3 DNA reads TGCGCCAGCAGCCTCCGCTCCGGGACAGCAAGCGCTGAAGCTTTCTTT.

The chain is built from TRBV5-1 and TRBJ2-1; TRBD2 agrees at 10 bases. V gave up 2 bases and J gave up 5 bases; unmatched junction bases: 1. From germline, CDR1 is SGHRS and CDR2 YFSETQ. There are 14 residues in the CDR3. The CDR3 region is CASSLTSGNNEQFF. As DNA, the CDR3 is TGCGCCAGCAGCTTAACTAGCGGGAACAATGAGCAGTTCTTC.

The rearrangement links TRBV27 to TRBJ2-7; 10 bases align to TRBD1. V shed 3 bases and J 2 bases; nucleotides not matched to a gene: 4. This CDR3 has 15 amino acids. The germline CDR1 and CDR2 sequences are MNHEY and SMNVEV (reference sequence). DNA for the CDR3: TGTGCCAGCAGTTTGACCGGGACAGGGGCCTACGAGCAGTACTTC. It specifies CASSLTGTGAYEQYF.

This chain connects TRBV4-1 to TRBJ2-2, with 14 bases matching TRBD2. Germline V gene sequence: CDR1 MGHRA, CDR2 YSYEKL. The CDR3 loop spans 18 amino acids. J gave up 3 bases and V 4 bases, and 7 bases lay outside the gene matches. Written as DNA, the CDR3 is TGCGCCAGCAGCCTCGGGACTAGCGGGAGTATCGACACCGGGGAGCTGTTTTTT. The encoded protein is CASSLGTSGSIDTGELFF.

The chain combines TRBV24-1 with TRBJ1-1; tentatively, D is TRBD1 (6 bases). V lost 3 bases to trimming and J lost 4 bases, with 11 bases between them. Germline-derived CDR1 and CDR2 are KGHDR and SFDVKD. The CDR3 is made up of 14 amino acids. The CDR3 sequence is CATSDAVQGTEAFF. The CDR3 nucleotides read TGTGCCACCAGTGATGCCGTACAGGGCACTGAAGCTTTCTTT.

The V gene is TRBV19, the J gene TRBJ2-1, with a possible D match to TRBD2 (6 bases). Germline V gives CDR1 LNHDA, CDR2 SQIVND (reference sequence). This CDR3 spans 15 amino acids. Trimming removed 9 bases at V and 4 bases at J, with 19 bases between. The CDR3 bases are TGTGCCAGCTCCACCGGGACTTCTACTTACAATGAGCAGTTCTTC. It translates to CASSTGTSTYNEQFF.

This chain joins TRBV5-4 and TRBJ1-4; 9 bases are shared with TRBD1. Unmatched junction bases numbered 10, after V lost 5 bases and J lost 11 bases. Per the germline V gene, CDR1 is SGHNT and CDR2 is YYREEE (reference sequence). This CDR3 comprises 14 residues. The CDR3 reads CASRPFGTGMKLFF. DNA for the CDR3: TGTGCCAGCAGGCCCTTCGGGACAGGGATGAAACTGTTTTTT.

The rearrangement uses TRBV19 and TRBJ1-4; D not certain. V gave up 2 bases and J gave up 0 bases, with 7 bases separating them. The length of the CDR3 is 15 residues. Per the germline V gene, CDR1 is LNHDA and CDR2 is SQIVND (reference sequence). The CDR3, as DNA: TGTGCCAGTAGTATACACAGCTCAACTAATGAAAAACTGTTTTTT. Its protein product is CASSIHSSTNEKLFF.

The chain has TRBV6-5 and TRBJ1-2, with a tentative D call TRBD1 (6 bases). This CDR3 is built from 14 residues. From germline, CDR1 is MNHEY and CDR2 SVGAGI. The V end was cut by 7 bases, the J end by 3 bases, with 15 bases between. The CDR3 bases are TGTGCCAGCACCGCTGGGTGGGGGCACTATGGCTACACCTTC. Protein: CASTAGWGHYGYTF.

This clone was detected only once. The CDR3 sequence: CASSMTGTYSNQPQHF. The CDR3 DNA reads as TGTGCCAGCAGCATGACAGGGACATATAGCAATCAGCCCCAGCATTTT. The chain is built from TRBV5-6 and TRBJ1-5; the match to TRBD1 covers 7 bases. The CDR3 sequence is 16 residues long. The V and J ends lost 4 bases and 0 bases, in that order; junction bases with no gene match: 7. CDR1 SGHDT and CDR2 YYEEEE come from the germline V gene.

The V call is TRBV18, the J call TRBJ2-3; TRBD1 matches at 7 bases. The CDR3 runs 15 residues. Germline V gives CDR1 KGHSH, CDR2 LQKENI. The V and J ends lost 4 bases and 2 bases, in that order; junction bases with no gene match: 6. The CDR3 bases are TGTGCCAGCTCACGACAGGGTCCTTTCACAGATACGCAGTATTTT. Protein sequence: CASSRQGPFTDTQYF.

The CDR3 spells CAIRGQGKGLTSTDTQYF. DNA of the CDR3: TGTGCCATCAGGGGCCAGGGCAAAGGCCTCACTAGCACAGATACGCAGTATTTT. The chain links TRBV10-3 to TRBJ2-3; D might be TRBD1 (5 bases). In germline, CDR1 is ENHRY, CDR2 SYGVKD. This CDR3 is built from 18 residues. Trimming cost V 6 bases and J 0 bases, with 22 bases left between them.

The V call is TRBV19, the J call TRBJ2-1, with 9 bases that match TRBD1. Germline V CDR1 and CDR2: LNHDA, SQIVND (reference sequence). This CDR3 is 16 amino acids long. Losses at the gene ends were 1 base for V and 7 bases for J; bases not matched to a gene: 8. Written as DNA, the CDR3 is TGTGCCAGTAGTATAGGTTACAGGGGGCGCCCGAATGAGCAGTTCTTC. Translating gives CASSIGYRGRPNEQFF.

J is TRBJ1-6 and V is TRBV4-3, with no clear D. Germline V gives CDR1 LGHNA, CDR2 YSLEER. The CDR3 totals 14 residues. Trimming took 0 bases from V and 8 from J, leaving 8 bases between them. In DNA, the CDR3 is TGCGCCAGCAGCCAAGATGCAGGTCATTCACCCCTCCACTTT. It yields the protein CASSQDAGHSPLHF.

This clone came up once. This rearrangement joins TRBV3-1 (or the pseudogene TRBV3-2) to TRBJ1-2; D call uncertain. This CDR3 has 16 amino acids. V lost 2 bases and J 5 bases, leaving 18 bases between the germline ends. In germline, CDR1 is LGHDT, CDR2 YNNKEL (reference sequence). DNA of the CDR3: TGTGCCAGCAGCCAAAACTATGCCCTTGGAAGGTATGGCTACACCTTC. This gives the protein CASSQNYALGRYGYTF.

The J gene is TRBJ1-3, the V gene TRBV4-1; no reliable D call. CDR3 length: 18 residues. V was cut by 0 bases and J by 0 bases, with 15 bases left in between. Per germline, CDR1 MGHRA and CDR2 YSYEKL. CDR3 region: CASSQEQVAVSSGNTIYF. The CDR3 region has the DNA TGCGCCAGCAGCCAAGAGCAGGTTGCTGTTAGCTCTGGAAACACCATATATTTT.

J is TRBJ2-7 and V is TRBV29-1, with D hard to call. This CDR3 comprises 13 residues. The germline gives CDR1 SQVTM, CDR2 ANQGSEA. The V and J ends lost 1 base and 5 bases respectively, with 12 bases between them. CDR3 loop: CSVEVSLRNEQYF. The CDR3 DNA sequence: TGCAGCGTTGAAGTCTCCCTTAGAAACGAGCAGTACTTC.

The rearrangement joins TRBV5-6 to TRBJ2-2; D is perhaps TRBD1 (6 bases). CDR1 is SGHDT and CDR2 is YYEEEE in the germline V gene. The germline V and J ends were trimmed by 2 bases and 1 base, with 9 bases remaining between them. The CDR3 consists of 15 residues. CDR3: CASSFDRLNTGELFF. Here the CDR3 DNA reads TGTGCCAGCAGCTTCGACAGGTTGAACACCGGGGAGCTGTTTTTT.